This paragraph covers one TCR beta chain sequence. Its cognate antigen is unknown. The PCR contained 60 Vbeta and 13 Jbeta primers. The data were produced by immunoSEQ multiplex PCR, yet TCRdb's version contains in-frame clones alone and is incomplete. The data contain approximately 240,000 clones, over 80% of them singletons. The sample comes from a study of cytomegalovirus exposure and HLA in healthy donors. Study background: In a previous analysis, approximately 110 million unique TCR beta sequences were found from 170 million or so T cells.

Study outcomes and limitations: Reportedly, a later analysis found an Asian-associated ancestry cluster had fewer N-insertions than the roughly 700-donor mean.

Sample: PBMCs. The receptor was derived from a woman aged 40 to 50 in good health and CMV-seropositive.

This CDR3 reads CASSIQGENYGYTF. The CDR3 DNA reads TGTGCCAGTAGTATCCAGGGCGAGAACTATGGCTACACCTTC. The J gene is TRBJ1-2, the V gene TRBV19; possible D gene TRBD1, 5 bases. V lost 3 bases and J lost 2, with 10 bases in between. Looked up from germline, CDR1 is LNHDA and CDR2 is SQIVND (reference sequence). The CDR3 loop spans 14 amino acids.